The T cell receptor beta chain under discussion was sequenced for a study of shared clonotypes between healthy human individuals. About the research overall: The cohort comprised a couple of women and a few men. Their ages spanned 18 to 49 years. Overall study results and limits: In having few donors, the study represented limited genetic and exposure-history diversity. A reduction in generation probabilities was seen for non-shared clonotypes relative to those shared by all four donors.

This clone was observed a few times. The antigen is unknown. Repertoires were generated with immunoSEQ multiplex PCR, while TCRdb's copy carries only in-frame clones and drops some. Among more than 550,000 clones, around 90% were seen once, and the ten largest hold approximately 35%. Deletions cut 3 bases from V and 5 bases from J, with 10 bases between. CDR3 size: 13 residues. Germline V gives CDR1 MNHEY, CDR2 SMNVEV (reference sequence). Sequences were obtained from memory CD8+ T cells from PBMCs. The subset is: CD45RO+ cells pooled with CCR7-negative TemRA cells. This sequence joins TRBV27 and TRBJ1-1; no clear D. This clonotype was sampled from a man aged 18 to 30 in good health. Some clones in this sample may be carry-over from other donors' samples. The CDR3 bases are TGTGCCAGCAGTTTGGACCCACGAACTGAAGCTTTCTTT. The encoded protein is CASSLDPRTEAFF.